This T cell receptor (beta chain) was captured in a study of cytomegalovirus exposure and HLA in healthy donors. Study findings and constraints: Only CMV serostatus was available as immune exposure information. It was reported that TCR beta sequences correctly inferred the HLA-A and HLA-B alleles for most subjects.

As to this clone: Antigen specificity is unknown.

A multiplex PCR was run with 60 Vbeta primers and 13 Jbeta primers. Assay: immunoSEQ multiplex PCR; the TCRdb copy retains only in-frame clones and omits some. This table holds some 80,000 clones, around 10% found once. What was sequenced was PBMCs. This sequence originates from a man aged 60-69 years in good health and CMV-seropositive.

The CDR3 spells CASSLAAVNYGYTF. As DNA, the CDR3 is TGTGCCAGCAGCTTAGCGGCGGTCAACTATGGCTACACCTTC. The rearrangement joins TRBV7-2 to TRBJ1-2; unclear D gene. The germline gives CDR1 SGHTA, CDR2 FQGNSA. This CDR3 has 14 residues. V dropped 0 bases and J dropped 2 bases, with 7 bases sitting between them.